The T cell receptor beta chain described here comes from a study of vaccination effects on CD4 cells after COVID-19 (dated by TCRdb to between 2021 and 2022). Background on the whole study: In the ViraFEST assay, PBMC were stimulated with viral peptide pools, and TCR sequencing was then used to find antigen-specific CD4+ T cell clonotypes based on their expansion. Across the study, the median time from the second dose to post-vaccine sampling was 72 days (range 14 to 241). Each well held 1.5 million to 2 million PBMC cultured in IMDM containing around 5.1% human AB serum, approximately 10 IU/ml IL-2 and gentamicin, along with roughly 10 ug/ml peptides. In both COVID-19 convalescent patients and infection-naive vaccine recipients, the study compared SARS-CoV-2 spike-specific CD4+ TCR repertoires from before mRNA vaccination with those from after it. A total of around eleven COVID-19 convalescent patients and several SARS-CoV-2-naive healthy vaccine recipients were included in the full study. Cultures from other donors in the study were sequenced with the Oncomine TCR Beta short-read assay on an Illumina iSeq 100. Broader findings and caveats from the paper: Both infection-induced and vaccine-induced clones contracted markedly at late post-vaccination timepoints, which is consistent with waning T cell responses. Only a small number of convalescent patients were included, and no early post-infection timepoints were available, which limited the study. Among healthy vaccine recipients, nearly all vaccine-induced clones were SARS-CoV-2 mono-reactive, and just 1 of 255 was cross-reactive with common cold coronaviruses.

Libraries were prepared through the immunoSEQ multiplex PCR assay. DNA from the cultured and isolated CD4+ T cells underwent TCR beta CDR3 sequencing. Per the source publication's procedure: The analysis removed non-productive TCR sequences, trimmed reads to the CDR3 region, and retained only CDR3s that were 7 or more amino acids long. Antigen-specific clonotypes were identified with the MANAFEST web app by comparing expansion in peptide wells against reference cultures. Positive clones required FDR<0.05 expansion versus reference and all other wells, odds ratio above 5, and frequency above 0.1% in two replicate wells. A clonotype was defined as cross-reactive if the clonotype was significantly expanded both in SARS-CoV-2 spike wells and in at least one common cold coronavirus spike condition. CDR3 similarity was assessed by Levenshtein distance with the stringdist R package, and unrooted trees were built with ape in R 3.6.1. Held by TCRdb, this immuneACCESS table contains in-frame sequences only and omits some clones. Under half of the omission traces to an unresolved V gene where checked; the cause of the rest is unknown. V and J calls and clone size come straight from that table; D and trimming were deduced from the DNA. In all, the sample holds 66,000 or so clones, and 70% to 85% of those were seen once. The leading ten clones occupy 2.2% of the sample.

After 10 days of culture, CD4+ T cells were isolated with the EasySep CD4+ T cell isolation kit. Two doses of either the BNT162b2 or the mRNA-1273 mRNA SARS-CoV-2 vaccine were administered to participants. Healthy vaccine recipients had no prior SARS-CoV-2 infection, confirmed by negative nucleocapsid antibodies before and after vaccination. Half of the culture medium was replaced with fresh IL-2-containing medium on days 3 and 7. Each peptide stimulation condition was cultured in triplicate wells unless otherwise noted. Using Ficoll-Paque Plus gradient centrifugation, PBMC were separated from whole blood and then either used fresh or cryopreserved at -140C. Genomic DNA was extracted from cultured CD4+ T cells with the QIAamp micro DNA kit. A word on this clone: Its antigen is unknown. No quality values exist for individual bases; no much larger clone is one base distant.

CDR1 and CDR2 were assigned from the germline V gene (reference sequence) as LGHDT and YNNKEL. From the cysteine up to the phenylalanine, the CDR3 has a length of 15 residues. The retained sequence is limited to the CDR3, 45 bases, with the frame set at the first base. Cut back by 0 bases and 2 bases, the V and J ends lie 10 bases apart. The specimen was CD4+ T cells from PBMCs cultured without peptide, collected after COVID-19 vaccination. This clonotype was obtained from a human donor who received a COVID-19 vaccine. The receptor chain draws on TRBV3-1 (or the pseudogene TRBV3-2) and TRBJ1-2; the D gene is not confidently resolved. DNA sequence: TGTGCCAGCAGCCAAGATCCGTTAGGGAACTATGGCTACACCTTC. This encodes CASSQDPLGNYGYTF.